This TCR beta chain was profiled in a study of shared clonotypes between healthy human individuals. Overall study: Samples came from two female and three male donors aged 18 to 49. Whole-study findings and limits: Lower generation probabilities were found for non-shared clonotypes than for those shared by all four donors. The sole specimen, blood, was sampled, and tissue repertoires likely differ.

The assay was immunoSEQ multiplex PCR, and TCRdb's table has in-frame clones only and misses some. The table includes 2 million to 2.5 million clones, approximately 96% detected once. The CDR3 length is 19 residues. CDR1 and CDR2 (germline): SGHDT, YYEEEE. The V segment lost 3 bases and the J segment 0 bases; nucleotides outside the gene matches: 17. To note about this clone: Its antigen remains unknown.

The authors divided CD4+ cells into CD45RA+ naive and CD45RA-negative memory subsets. This sequence was found in a man aged 18 to 29 in good health. The chain couples TRBV5-6 to TRBJ2-7; 8 positions agree with TRBD1. Sequenced: naive CD4+ T cells sorted from blood. The sample's subset: CD45RA+ positively selected. The CDR3 DNA sequence: TGTGCCAGCAGCTATTCGGTCTTAAGTCGGGACAGGTCCTCCTACGAGCAGTACTTC. Its protein is CASSYSVLSRDRSSYEQYF. Complete variable domain (other parts from reference TRBV5-6 and TRBJ2-7): DAGVTQSPTHLIKTRGQQVTLRCSPKSGHDTVSWYQQALGQGPQFIFQYYEEEERQRGNFPDRFSGHQFPNYSSELNVNALLLGDSALYLCASSYSVLSRDRSSYEQYFGPGTRLTVT.